Each of the 12 T cell receptor beta chains below was sequenced from the same sample in a study of blood T cell repertoires in COVID-19. Using immunoSEQ multiplex PCR, the repertoire was profiled, and TCRdb retains in-frame clones only, with some absent. Among about 160,000 clones listed, over 75% were seen once. The source material was peripheral blood. These receptors were obtained from a man aged 55 to 70 with active or convalescent COVID-19.

V usage is TRBV12-3 or TRBV12-4 and J usage is TRBJ1-2; D is possibly TRBD1 (6 bases). The CDR3 length is 13 residues. The ends were cut back, 5 bases at V and 8 bases at J, with 15 bases in the middle. The CDR3 region has the DNA TGTGCCAGCAGTATCCGACAGGCCGGGGGCTACACCTTC. It encodes CASSIRQAGGYTF.

This clone was recorded only once. The chain has TRBV27 and TRBJ1-6; D is uncertain. This CDR3 is built from 15 residues. V gave up 0 bases and J gave up 3 bases, with 6 bases separating them. Germline lookup yields CDR1 MNHEY and CDR2 SMNVEV (reference sequence). CDR3 nucleotide sequence: TGTGCCAGCAGTTTATCTGAGGGCTATAATTCACCCCTCCACTTT. Translating gives CASSLSEGYNSPLHF.

This chain joins TRBV5-5 and TRBJ1-4, with TRBD1 as a possible D gene (5 bases). This CDR3 is 18 amino acids long. Deletions cut 0 bases from V and 0 bases from J, with 15 bases between. Germline V gene lookup returns CDR1 SGHKS and CDR2 YYEKEE (reference sequence). The CDR3 loop reads CASSLAFREATTNEKLFF. The CDR3 nucleotides read TGTGCCAGCAGCTTGGCCTTCAGGGAGGCAACAACTAATGAAAAACTGTTTTTT. Based on the CDR3 plus reference TRBV5-5 and TRBJ1-4, the full variable domain is DAGVTQSPTHLIKTRGQQVTLRCSPISGHKSVSWYQQVLGQGPQFIFQYYEKEERGRGNFPDRFSARQFPNYSSELNVNALLLGDSALYLCASSLAFREATTNEKLFFGSGTQLSVL.

This sequence joins TRBV6-5 and TRBJ2-1; D might be TRBD1 (6 bases). This CDR3 spans 12 amino acids. V lost 6 bases and J lost 6, with 9 bases in between. CDR1 and CDR2 from the germline V gene are MNHEY and SVGAGI. The CDR3 loop is CASSRDTNEQFF. The CDR3 DNA reads as TGTGCCAGCAGCCGGGACACCAATGAGCAGTTCTTC.

This clone was seen a handful of times. The chain joins TRBV11-3 to TRBJ2-3; 9 bases are a match to TRBD1. Per the germline V gene, CDR1 is SGHNT and CDR2 is YENEEA. The ends lost 5 bases at V and 4 bases at J; junction bases unmatched: 10. The CDR3 runs 16 residues. Here the CDR3 reads CASSQGQGVRADTQYF. CDR3 coding DNA: TGTGCCAGCAGCCAGGGACAGGGAGTGCGGGCAGATACGCAGTATTTT.

This clone was picked up one time. The V and J genes are TRBV19 and TRBJ2-1; TRBD2 aligns across 9 bases. The junction had 10 bases not matched to a gene; V was cut back by 7 bases and J by 0 bases. CDR1 is LNHDA and CDR2 is SQIVND in the germline V gene (reference sequence). The CDR3 consists of 17 residues. CDR3 DNA sequence: TGTGCCAGTACCCAGGGGCTAGCGGGGAGCTCCTACAATGAGCAGTTCTTC. Its protein product is CASTQGLAGSSYNEQFF. The full variable domain, in which reference TRBV19 and TRBJ2-1 provide the parts outside the CDR3, is DGGITQSPKYLFRKEGQNVTLSCEQNLNHDAMYWYRQDPGQGLRLIYYSQIVNDFQKGDIAEGYSVSREKKESFPLTVTSAQKNPTAFYLCASTQGLAGSSYNEQFFGPGTRLTVL.

The chain links TRBV19 to TRBJ1-5, with 7 bases aligning to TRBD1. The CDR3 extends over 15 amino acids. The germline gives CDR1 LNHDA, CDR2 SQIVND (reference sequence). With V trimmed by 1 base and J by 2 bases, 2 bases remained unmatched. CDR3 DNA sequence: TGTGCCAGTAGTATAGGACAGGGTGGCAATCAGCCCCAGCATTTT. It is translated as CASSIGQGGNQPQHF.

V and J are TRBV2 and TRBJ2-7, with 13 nucleotides matching TRBD2. The CDR3 runs to 13 residues. The germline V gene encodes CDR1 SNHLY and CDR2 FYNNEI. V lost 6 bases to trimming and J lost 7 bases; unmatched junction nucleotides: 3. The CDR3 coding sequence is TGTGCCAGCAGGGGGACTAGCGGGGAGGAGCAGTACTTC. This encodes CASRGTSGEEQYF.

The chain combines TRBV5-1 with TRBJ2-5; the D is unclear. The CDR3 covers 16 residues. V lost 2 bases and J lost 2, with 16 bases in between. Germline CDR1 reads SGHRS; CDR2 reads YFSETQ. CDR3 in DNA: TGCGCCAGCAGCTTCTCACTAAGTATTACTCAAGAGACCCAGTACTTC. Its translation is CASSFSLSITQETQYF.

The chain is built from TRBV3-1 (or the pseudogene TRBV3-2) and TRBJ1-5; 9 bases align to TRBD1. Germline CDR1 is LGHDT and CDR2 is YNNKEL (reference sequence). Germline trimming cut 3 bases from V and 9 bases from J; bases unmatched to any gene: 9. The CDR3 runs to 15 residues. This CDR3 is CASSQTGQGEWPQHF. The CDR3 DNA reads TGTGCCAGCAGCCAGACGGGACAGGGAGAGTGGCCCCAGCATTTT.

This chain connects TRBV6-1 to TRBJ1-3; possible D gene TRBD1, 5 bases. The germline CDR1 and CDR2 sequences are MNHNS and SASEGT. The CDR3 length is 17 residues. V gave up 2 bases and J gave up 3 bases, with 17 bases separating them. The CDR3 DNA follows: TGTGCCAGCAGTGAAAGCCCGTTGCTGGGGGGTGGAAACACCATATATTTT. Residues: CASSESPLLGGGNTIYF.

A single count supports this clone. J is TRBJ2-7 and V is TRBV5-5; D may be TRBD2 (5 bases). There are 13 residues in the CDR3. Germline CDR1 SGHKS, CDR2 YYEKEE (reference sequence). Deletions cut 5 bases from V and 6 bases from J, with 15 bases between. The CDR3 DNA is TGTGCCAGCAGTCCCAACGGACTTGGCGAGCAGTACTTC. It encodes CASSPNGLGEQYF.